The present TCR beta chain was sequenced within a study of blood T cell repertoires in COVID-19. Study background: Collection of acute and convalescent COVID-19 samples took place in the United States, Italy and Spain. T cells, B-cell-depleted T cells, or PBMCs supplied cDNA or gDNA.

How the authors handled the data: Amplified reference gene primers provided the basis for estimating nucleated cell counts. The protocol was immunoSEQ multiplex PCR, while the TCRdb copy is restricted to in-frame clones and leaves out a portion. The V and J calls and clone size were taken over from that table, and D and trimming were inferred from the DNA. The sample carries a few hundred thousand clones, almost 90% recorded once. Seattle cases were enrolled at active infection and followed longitudinally. The material sequenced was peripheral blood. The receptor comes from a woman aged 40 to 50 with COVID-19, enrolled during active disease.

The CDR3 region is CASSLAQGQETQYF. DNA of the CDR3: TGTGCCAGCAGCTTAGCACAGGGCCAAGAGACCCAGTACTTC. The chain carries TRBV7-2 and TRBJ2-5, with a possible D match to TRBD1 (6 bases). The germline V gene has CDR1 SGHTA and CDR2 FQGNSA. V shed 0 bases and J shed 1 base, with 6 bases lying between them. The CDR3 sequence is 14 residues long.